One TCR beta chain is described in this entry. Antigen specificity is unknown. Some clones are missing from TCRdb's copy, which holds only in-frame ones; the method was immunoSEQ multiplex PCR. The sample yields fewer than 200,000 clones, more than 90% seen once. The data derive from a study of T cell responses to AZD1222 COVID-19 vaccine. Study background: Whether given at about 4 or about 12 weeks, second doses were pooled.

This CDR3 is 17 amino acids long. V was cut by 0 bases and J by 1 base, with 13 bases left in between. Germline lookup yields CDR1 KGHSY and CDR2 FQNENV. Whole-study findings and limits: Sampling captured repertoires only after the peak T cell response. Only 5 or 6 AZD1222 recipients were seropositive at baseline.

The sample in question was peripheral blood, obtained on day 0 of AZD1222 vaccination. V usage is TRBV16 and J usage is TRBJ1-5, with a possible D match to TRBD1 (6 bases). The sequence was collected from an adult in good health. The CDR3 bases are TGTGCCAGCAGCCAATCACAGGGTAGAGGAAGCAATCAGCCCCAGCATTTT. This gives the protein CASSQSQGRGSNQPQHF.